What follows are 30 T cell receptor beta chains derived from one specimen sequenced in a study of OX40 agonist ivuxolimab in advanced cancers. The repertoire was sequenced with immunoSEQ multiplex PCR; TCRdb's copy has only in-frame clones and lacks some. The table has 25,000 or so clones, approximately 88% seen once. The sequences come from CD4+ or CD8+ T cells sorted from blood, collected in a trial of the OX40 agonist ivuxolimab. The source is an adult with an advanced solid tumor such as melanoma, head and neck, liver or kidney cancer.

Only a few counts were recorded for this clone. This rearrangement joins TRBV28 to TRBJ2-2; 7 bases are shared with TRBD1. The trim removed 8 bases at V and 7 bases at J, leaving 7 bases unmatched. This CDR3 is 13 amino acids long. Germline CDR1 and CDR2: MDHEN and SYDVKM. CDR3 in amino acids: CASSHRGGGELFF. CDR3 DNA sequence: TGTGCCAGCTCCCACAGGGGTGGCGGGGAGCTGTTTTTT.

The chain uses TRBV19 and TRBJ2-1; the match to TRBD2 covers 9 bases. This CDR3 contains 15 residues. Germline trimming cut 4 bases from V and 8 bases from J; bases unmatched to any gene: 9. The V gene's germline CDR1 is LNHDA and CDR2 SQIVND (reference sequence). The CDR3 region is CASSKISGRDHEQFF. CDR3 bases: TGTGCCAGTAGTAAAATTAGCGGGAGAGACCATGAGCAGTTCTTC.

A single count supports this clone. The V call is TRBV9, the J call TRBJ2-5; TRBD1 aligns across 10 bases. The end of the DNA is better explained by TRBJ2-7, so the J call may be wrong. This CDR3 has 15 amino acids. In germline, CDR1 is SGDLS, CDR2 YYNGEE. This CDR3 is CASSVGGTGAYEQYF. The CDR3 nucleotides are TGTGCCAGCAGCGTAGGTGGGACAGGGGCCTACGAGCAGTACTTC.

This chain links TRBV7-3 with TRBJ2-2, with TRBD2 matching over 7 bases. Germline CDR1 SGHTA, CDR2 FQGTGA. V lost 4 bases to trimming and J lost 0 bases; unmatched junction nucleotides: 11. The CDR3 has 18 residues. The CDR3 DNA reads TGTGCCAGCAGCTCCAGGACTACTAGCGCCCCGAACACCGGGGAGCTGTTTTTT. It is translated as CASSSRTTSAPNTGELFF.

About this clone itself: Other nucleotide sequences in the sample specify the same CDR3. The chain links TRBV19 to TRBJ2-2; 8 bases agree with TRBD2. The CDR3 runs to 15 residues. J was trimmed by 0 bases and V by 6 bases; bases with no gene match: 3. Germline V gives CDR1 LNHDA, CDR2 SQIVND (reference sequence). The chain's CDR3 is CASRTGGPNTGELFF. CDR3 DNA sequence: TGTGCCAGTAGGACGGGGGGGCCGAACACCGGGGAGCTGTTTTTT. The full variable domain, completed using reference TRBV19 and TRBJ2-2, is DGGITQSPKYLFRKEGQNVTLSCEQNLNHDAMYWYRQDPGQGLRLIYYSQIVNDFQKGDIAEGYSVSREKKESFPLTVTSAQKNPTAFYLCASRTGGPNTGELFFGEGSRLTVL.

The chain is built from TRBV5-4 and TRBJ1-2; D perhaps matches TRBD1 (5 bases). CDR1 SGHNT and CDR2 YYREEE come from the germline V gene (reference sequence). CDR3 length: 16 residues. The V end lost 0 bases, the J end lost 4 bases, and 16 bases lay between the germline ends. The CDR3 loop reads CASSLDGVGLPYGYTF. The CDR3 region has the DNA TGTGCCAGCAGCTTGGATGGAGTGGGGCTGCCCTATGGCTACACCTTC. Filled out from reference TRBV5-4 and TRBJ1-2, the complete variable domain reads ETGVTQSPTHLIKTRGQQVTLRCSSQSGHNTVSWYQQALGQGPQFIFQYYREEENGRGNFPPRFSGLQFPNYSSELNVNALELDDSALYLCASSLDGVGLPYGYTFGSGTRLTVV.

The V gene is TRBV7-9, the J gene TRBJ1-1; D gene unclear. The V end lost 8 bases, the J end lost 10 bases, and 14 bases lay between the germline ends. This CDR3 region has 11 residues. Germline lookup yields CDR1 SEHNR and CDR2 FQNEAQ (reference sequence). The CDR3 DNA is TGTGCCAGCGGCCGCGTCGGATCAGCTTTCTTT. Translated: CASGRVGSAFF. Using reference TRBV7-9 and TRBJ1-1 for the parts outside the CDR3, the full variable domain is DTGVSQNPRHKITKRGQNVTFRCDPISEHNRLYWYRQTLGQGPEFLTYFQNEAQLEKSRLLSDRFSAERPKGSFSTLEIQRTEQGDSAMYLCASGRVGSAFFGQGTRLTVV.

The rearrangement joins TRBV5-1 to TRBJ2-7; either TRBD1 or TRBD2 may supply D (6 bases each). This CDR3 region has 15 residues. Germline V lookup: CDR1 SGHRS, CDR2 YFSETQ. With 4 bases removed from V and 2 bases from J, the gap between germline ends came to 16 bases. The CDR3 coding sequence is TGCGCCAGCAGCCCCCGGGGGCATCAGACCTACGAGCAGTACTTC. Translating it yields CASSPRGHQTYEQYF.

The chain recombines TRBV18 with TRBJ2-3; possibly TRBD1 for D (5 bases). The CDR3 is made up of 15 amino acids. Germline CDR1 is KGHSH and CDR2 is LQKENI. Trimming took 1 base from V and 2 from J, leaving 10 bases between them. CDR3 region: CASSPQPGNTDTQYF. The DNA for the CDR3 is TGTGCCAGCTCACCACAGCCAGGGAACACAGATACGCAGTATTTT.

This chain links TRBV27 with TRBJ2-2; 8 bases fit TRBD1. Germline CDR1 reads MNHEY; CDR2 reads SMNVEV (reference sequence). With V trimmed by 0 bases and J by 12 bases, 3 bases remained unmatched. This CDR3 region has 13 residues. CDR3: CASSLSYRGKLFF. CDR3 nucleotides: TGTGCCAGCAGTTTATCCTACAGGGGGAAGCTGTTTTTT.

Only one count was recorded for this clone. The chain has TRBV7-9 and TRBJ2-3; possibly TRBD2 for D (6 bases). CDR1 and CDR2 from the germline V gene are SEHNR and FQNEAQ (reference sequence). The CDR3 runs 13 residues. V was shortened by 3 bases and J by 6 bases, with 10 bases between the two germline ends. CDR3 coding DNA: TGTGCCAGCAGCTTTACTAGCTTCGATACGCAGTATTTT. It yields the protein CASSFTSFDTQYF.

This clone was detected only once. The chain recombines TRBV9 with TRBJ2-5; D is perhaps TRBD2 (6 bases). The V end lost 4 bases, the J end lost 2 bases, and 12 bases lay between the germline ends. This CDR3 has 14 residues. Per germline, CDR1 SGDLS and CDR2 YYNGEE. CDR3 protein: CASSRAGLQETQYF. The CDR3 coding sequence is TGTGCCAGCAGCCGCGCGGGGTTACAAGAGACCCAGTACTTC.

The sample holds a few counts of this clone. CDR3 amino acids: CAIIQSAQHF. The CDR3 coding sequence is TGTGCCATCATCCAGTCAGCTCAGCATTTT. This sequence joins TRBV10-3 and TRBJ1-5; no clear D gene. CDR3 length: 10 residues. V shed 7 bases and J shed 13 bases, with 11 bases lying between them. Germline CDR1 and CDR2: ENHRY and SYGVKD.

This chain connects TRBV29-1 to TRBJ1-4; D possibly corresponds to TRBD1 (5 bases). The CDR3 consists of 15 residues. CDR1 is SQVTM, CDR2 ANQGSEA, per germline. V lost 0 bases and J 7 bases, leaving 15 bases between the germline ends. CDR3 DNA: TGCAGCGTTGAAGATCCAGGGAAAGTAGGTGAAAAACTGTTTTTT. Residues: CSVEDPGKVGEKLFF.

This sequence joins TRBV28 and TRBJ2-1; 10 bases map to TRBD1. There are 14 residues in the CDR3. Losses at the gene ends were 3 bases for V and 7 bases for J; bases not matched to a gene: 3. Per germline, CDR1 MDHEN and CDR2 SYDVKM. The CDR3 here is CASSFGDRGNEQFF. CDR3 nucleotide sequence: TGTGCCAGCAGTTTCGGGGACAGGGGTAATGAGCAGTTCTTC.

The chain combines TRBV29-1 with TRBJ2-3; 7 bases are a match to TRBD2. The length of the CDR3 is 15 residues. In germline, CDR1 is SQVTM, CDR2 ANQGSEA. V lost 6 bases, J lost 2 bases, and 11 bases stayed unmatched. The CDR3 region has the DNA TGCAGCGTCAGTTGGGGAGGGTTTAACACAGATACGCAGTATTTT. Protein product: CSVSWGGFNTDTQYF.

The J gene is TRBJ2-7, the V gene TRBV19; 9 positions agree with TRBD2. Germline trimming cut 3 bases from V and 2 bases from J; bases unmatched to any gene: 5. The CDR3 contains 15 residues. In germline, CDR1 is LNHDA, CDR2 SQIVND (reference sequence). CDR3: CASSISAGGTYEQYF. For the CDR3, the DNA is TGTGCCAGTAGTATTTCAGCGGGAGGTACCTACGAGCAGTACTTC.

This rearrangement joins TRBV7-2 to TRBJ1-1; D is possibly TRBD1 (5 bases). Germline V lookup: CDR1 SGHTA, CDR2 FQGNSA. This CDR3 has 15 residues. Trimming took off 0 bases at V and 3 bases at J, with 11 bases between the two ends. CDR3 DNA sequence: TGTGCCAGCAGCTTAGCTGGGACGGTGGACACTGAAGCTTTCTTT. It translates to CASSLAGTVDTEAFF.

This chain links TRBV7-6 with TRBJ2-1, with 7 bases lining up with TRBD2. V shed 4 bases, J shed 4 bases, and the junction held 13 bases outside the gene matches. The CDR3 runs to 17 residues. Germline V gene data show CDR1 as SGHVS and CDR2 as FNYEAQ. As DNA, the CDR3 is TGTGCCAGCAGCTCGACTGGCGGGAGAGGGTGGTACAATGAGCAGTTCTTC. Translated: CASSSTGGRGWYNEQFF.

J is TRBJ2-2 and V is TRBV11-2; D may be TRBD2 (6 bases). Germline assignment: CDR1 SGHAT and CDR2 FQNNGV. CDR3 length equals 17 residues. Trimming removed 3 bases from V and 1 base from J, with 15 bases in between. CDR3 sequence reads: CASSFPAGGMNTGELFF. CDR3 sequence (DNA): TGTGCCAGCAGCTTTCCGGCGGGCGGGATGAACACCGGGGAGCTGTTTTTT.

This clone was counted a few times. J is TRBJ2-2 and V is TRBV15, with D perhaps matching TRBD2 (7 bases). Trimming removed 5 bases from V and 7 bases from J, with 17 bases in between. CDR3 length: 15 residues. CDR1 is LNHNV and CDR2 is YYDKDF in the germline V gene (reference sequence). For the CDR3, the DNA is TGTGCCACCAGCGAGGGGGGAGGGCCAGGCGGGGAGCTGTTTTTT. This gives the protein CATSEGGGPGGELFF.

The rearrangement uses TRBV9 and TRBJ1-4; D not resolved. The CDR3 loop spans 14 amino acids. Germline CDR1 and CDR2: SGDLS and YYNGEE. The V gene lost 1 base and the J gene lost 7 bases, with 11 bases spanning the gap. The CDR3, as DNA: TGTGCCAGCAGCGTAAGGGCGGACCGTGAAAAACTGTTTTTT. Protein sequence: CASSVRADREKLFF. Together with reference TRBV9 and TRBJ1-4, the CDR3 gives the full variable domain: DSGVTQTPKHLITATGQRVTLRCSPRSGDLSVYWYQQSLDQGLQFLIQYYNGEERAKGNILERFSAQQFPDLHSELNLSSLELGDSALYFCASSVRADREKLFFGSGTQLSVL.

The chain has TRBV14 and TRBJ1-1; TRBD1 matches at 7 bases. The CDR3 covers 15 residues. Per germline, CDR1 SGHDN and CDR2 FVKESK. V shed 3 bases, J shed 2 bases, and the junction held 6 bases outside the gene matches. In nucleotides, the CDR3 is TGTGCCAGCAGCCAGCGTAGACAGGGCAACACTGAAGCTTTCTTT. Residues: CASSQRRQGNTEAFF.

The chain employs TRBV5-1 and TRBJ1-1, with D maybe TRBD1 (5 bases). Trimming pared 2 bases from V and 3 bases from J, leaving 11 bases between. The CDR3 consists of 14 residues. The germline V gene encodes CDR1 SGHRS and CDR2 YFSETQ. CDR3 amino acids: CASSFKGDDTEAFF. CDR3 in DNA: TGCGCCAGCAGCTTTAAAGGGGACGACACTGAAGCTTTCTTT.

In DNA form, the CDR3 reads TGTGCCAGCAAACAGACAGCATCTGGAAACACCATATATTTT. It translates to CASKQTASGNTIYF. The chain links TRBV6-1 to TRBJ1-3; TRBD1 is a possible D gene (5 bases). V was clipped by 7 bases and J by 1 base, with 11 bases between them. The CDR3 is made up of 14 amino acids. Per germline, CDR1 MNHNS and CDR2 SASEGT.

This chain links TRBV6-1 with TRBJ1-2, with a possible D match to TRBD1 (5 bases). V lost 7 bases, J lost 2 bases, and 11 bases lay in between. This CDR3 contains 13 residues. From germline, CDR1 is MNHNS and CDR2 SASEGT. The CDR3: CASNLDRNYGYTF. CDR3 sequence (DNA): TGTGCCAGCAACCTCGACAGAAACTATGGCTACACCTTC.

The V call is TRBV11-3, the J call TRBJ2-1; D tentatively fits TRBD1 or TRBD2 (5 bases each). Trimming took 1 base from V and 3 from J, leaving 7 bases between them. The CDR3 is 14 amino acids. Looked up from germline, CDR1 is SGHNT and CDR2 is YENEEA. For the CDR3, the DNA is TGTGCCAGCAGCTTAGCGGGACGCTACAATGAGCAGTTCTTC. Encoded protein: CASSLAGRYNEQFF.

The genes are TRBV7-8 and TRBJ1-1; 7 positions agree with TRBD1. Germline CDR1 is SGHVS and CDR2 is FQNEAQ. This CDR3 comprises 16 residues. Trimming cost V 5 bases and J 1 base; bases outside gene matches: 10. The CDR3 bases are TGTGCCAGCAGCCTACGACAGGGCGTCGGGAACACTGAAGCTTTCTTT. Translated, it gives CASSLRQGVGNTEAFF.

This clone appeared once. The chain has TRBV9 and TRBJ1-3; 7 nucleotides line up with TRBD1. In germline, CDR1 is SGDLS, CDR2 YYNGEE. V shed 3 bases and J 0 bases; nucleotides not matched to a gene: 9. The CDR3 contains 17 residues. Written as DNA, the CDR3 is TGTGCCAGCAGCGCCAGCCCTACAGGGGCCTCTGGAAACACCATATATTTT. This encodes CASSASPTGASGNTIYF.

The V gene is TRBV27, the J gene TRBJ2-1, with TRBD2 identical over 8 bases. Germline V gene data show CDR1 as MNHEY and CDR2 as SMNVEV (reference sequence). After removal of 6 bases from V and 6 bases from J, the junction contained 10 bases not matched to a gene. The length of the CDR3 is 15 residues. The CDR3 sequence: CASRTGTSQSNEQFF. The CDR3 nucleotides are TGTGCCAGCAGGACCGGGACTAGTCAATCCAATGAGCAGTTCTTC.